This T cell receptor beta chain was captured by sequencing in a study of shared clonotypes between healthy human individuals. Here immunoSEQ multiplex PCR was the method, and the copy in TCRdb shows in-frame clones only, minus some. The sample records 530,000 or so clones, 75% to 80% being singletons. CDR1 is MGHRA, CDR2 YSYEKL, per germline. This CDR3 comprises 16 residues. V lost 6 bases and J lost 4; bases outside the gene matches: 13. The material sequenced was PBMCs. The rearrangement uses TRBV4-1 and TRBJ2-7; 9 bases match TRBD1. The TCR originated in a woman between 40 and 50 years old in good health. Some clones in this sample may be carry-over from other donors' samples. The CDR3 coding sequence is TGCGCCAGCAGTCTTTCTGAAGACAGGGGGATTTACGAGCAGTACTTC. Encoded protein: CASSLSEDRGIYEQYF.